This is a list of T cell receptor beta chains from one sample in a study of blood T cell repertoires in COVID-19. Here immunoSEQ multiplex PCR was the method, and the copy in TCRdb shows in-frame clones only, minus some. The sample holds about 300,000 clones, just under 90% seen once. The sample was peripheral blood. These receptors originate from a woman aged 25 to 39 with COVID-19, enrolled during active disease. The CDR3 runs from the conserved cysteine through the conserved F or W. Fields, in order: CDR3 protein, CDR3 DNA, V gene, clone size, D gene, J gene. The D gene is left open where the match is weak. Expanded clones get a size class; other rows say once, few or many, or leave the size out.

CASQQGAHGQPQHF | TGTGCCAGCCAACAGGGGGCGCACGGTCAGCCCCAGCATTTT | TRBV2 | . | TRBD1 | TRBJ1-5
CASSLAGATLNGGYTF | TGTGCCAGCAGCTTGGCTGGAGCAACTCTAAATGGAGGCTACACCTTC | TRBV5-6 | . | . | TRBJ1-2
CASSEGGGYTDTQYF | TGTGCCAGCAGTGAAGGCGGGGGGTACACAGATACGCAGTATTTT | TRBV6-4 | . | TRBD2 | TRBJ2-3
CASRPTTGYSNQPQHF | TGTGCCAGCAGGCCTACAACAGGGTATAGCAATCAGCCCCAGCATTTT | TRBV6-2/TRBV6-3 | . | . | TRBJ1-5
CASSPGAGGTDTQYF | TGTGCCAGCAGCCCCGGGGCGGGGGGAACAGATACGCAGTATTTT | TRBV7-6 | . | TRBD2 | TRBJ2-3
CSVGIAALNTGELFF | TGCAGCGTTGGGATAGCGGCCTTAAACACCGGGGAGCTGTTTTTT | TRBV29-1 | . | . | TRBJ2-2
CASSLLLDTGELFF | TGTGCCAGCAGCTTATTACTAGACACCGGGGAGCTGTTTTTT | TRBV7-3 | few | . | TRBJ2-2
CASSLEEYNEQFF | TGTGCCAGCAGCCTTGAGGAGTACAATGAGCAGTTCTTC | TRBV7-2 | . | . | TRBJ2-1
CASRGGSYSNQPQHF | TGTGCCAGCAGGGGAGGCTCTTATAGCAATCAGCCCCAGCATTTT | TRBV2 | . | . | TRBJ1-5
CASSPSPNRAETQYF | TGTGCCAGCAGTCCTTCCCCAAACAGGGCAGAGACCCAGTACTTC | TRBV2 | . | . | TRBJ2-5
CASRDRTGGHGYTF | TGTGCCAGCAGAGACAGGACAGGGGGCCATGGCTACACCTTC | TRBV2 | . | TRBD1 | TRBJ1-2
CASSRTSGGDNEQFF | TGTGCCAGCAGCCGGACTAGCGGGGGGGACAATGAGCAGTTCTTC | TRBV11-1 | once | TRBD2 | TRBJ2-1
CASSSPGDPEGYTF | TGTGCCAGCAGCTCGCCGGGGGATCCTGAGGGCTACACCTTC | TRBV11-2 | . | . | TRBJ1-2
CASSPGQGRGTEAFF | TGTGCCAGCTCACCTGGACAGGGAAGGGGGACTGAAGCTTTCTTT | TRBV18 | . | TRBD1 | TRBJ1-1
CASSIRDNRGQPQHF | TGTGCCAGTAGTATCAGGGACAACAGAGGACAGCCCCAGCATTTT | TRBV19 | many | . | TRBJ1-5
CASSYRGLNAEAFF | TGTGCCAGCAGTTACCGGGGACTGAACGCTGAAGCTTTCTTT | TRBV6-5 | . | . | TRBJ1-1
CASSLRTEETQYF | TGTGCCAGCAGCTTAAGAACGGAGGAGACCCAGTACTTC | TRBV7-2 | . | . | TRBJ2-5
CASRTDRGPSEQYF | TGTGCCAGCAGGACGGACAGGGGGCCTTCAGAGCAGTACTTC | TRBV6-5 | . | TRBD1 | TRBJ2-7
CASRKEAGVGLYEQYF | TGTGCCAGCCGTAAAGAAGCAGGGGTGGGGCTCTACGAGCAGTACTTC | TRBV6-1 | . | . | TRBJ2-7
CASSLTGTTEAFF | TGTGCCAGCAGCTTGACAGGGACCACTGAAGCTTTCTTT | TRBV7-9 | . | TRBD1 | TRBJ1-1
CASSYASGGENYEQYF | TGTGCCAGCAGTTACGCTAGCGGGGGAGAAAACTACGAGCAGTACTTC | TRBV6-2/TRBV6-3 | . | TRBD2 | TRBJ2-7
CASRPNLGGPGQFF | TGCGCCAGCAGGCCAAATCTCGGAGGGCCAGGGCAGTTCTTC | TRBV5-1 | . | . | TRBJ2-1
CASSRDSSRSPLHF | TGTGCCAGCTCACGGGACAGTTCTCGATCACCCCTCCACTTT | TRBV18 | . | TRBD1 | TRBJ1-6
CASSLGGQGRNQPQHF | TGTGCCAGCAGCTTAGGGGGACAGGGGAGGAATCAGCCCCAGCATTTT | TRBV7-2 | . | TRBD1 | TRBJ1-5
CASNYFGSEADTQYF | TGTGCCAGTAACTACTTTGGGAGCGAGGCAGATACGCAGTATTTT | TRBV6-5 | . | . | TRBJ2-3
CASSIGTRGAGNEQFF | TGTGCCAGTAGTATAGGGACCCGGGGGGCGGGCAATGAGCAGTTCTTC | TRBV19 | . | . | TRBJ2-1
CASSFGQDGYTF | TGTGCCAGCAGTTTTGGACAGGATGGCTACACCTTC | TRBV12-3/TRBV12-4 | . | TRBD1 | TRBJ1-2
CASTRTENTEAFF | TGTGCCAGCACCAGGACAGAGAACACTGAAGCTTTCTTT | TRBV28 | . | . | TRBJ1-1
CASSLQGQSNQPQHF | TGTGCCAGCAGCTTACAGGGACAGAGCAATCAGCCCCAGCATTTT | TRBV7-2 | . | TRBD1 | TRBJ1-5
CSVLRTASGYNEQFF | TGCAGCGTTCTCAGGACAGCTTCGGGCTACAATGAGCAGTTCTTC | TRBV29-1 | . | . | TRBJ2-1
CASGGRGGAPDTQYF | TGCGCCAGCGGGGGAAGAGGGGGGGCACCCGATACGCAGTATTTT | TRBV10-2 | . | . | TRBJ2-3
CASSPRQDSATGYTF | TGTGCCAGCAGTCCACGACAGGATTCTGCGACTGGCTACACCTTC | TRBV6-2/TRBV6-3 | . | . | TRBJ1-2
CASSPDSPYGYTF | TGTGCCAGCAGTCCGGACAGTCCTTATGGCTACACCTTC | TRBV12-3/TRBV12-4 | . | . | TRBJ1-2
CASSATDRGTNNEQFF | TGCGCCAGCAGCGCGACCGACAGGGGGACTAACAATGAGCAGTTCTTC | TRBV5-1 | . | TRBD1 | TRBJ2-1
CSVEPGQGAGELFF | TGCAGCGTTGAACCCGGACAGGGGGCCGGGGAGCTGTTTTTT | TRBV29-1 | . | TRBD1 | TRBJ2-2
CASSYSRSEKLFF | TGTGCCAGCAGTTACTCGAGGTCTGAAAAACTGTTTTTT | TRBV6-5 | . | . | TRBJ1-4
CASSSLGHGGSPLHF | TGTGCCAGCAGTTCCTTGGGACATGGGGGTTCACCCCTCCACTTT | TRBV28 | . | . | TRBJ1-6
CASSPSDRGNSPLHF | TGTGCCAGCAGTCCGTCGGACAGGGGTAATTCACCCCTCCACTTT | TRBV6-6 | . | TRBD1 | TRBJ1-6
CASSFRRRTEAFF | TGTGCCAGCAGTTTTCGTAGGAGGACTGAAGCTTTCTTT | TRBV28 | . | . | TRBJ1-1
CASSRSGGAGYEQFF | TGTGCCAGCAGCCGTAGCGGGGGGGCTGGATATGAGCAGTTCTTC | TRBV7-9 | . | TRBD2 | TRBJ2-1
CASSQAGGGGYTF | TGTGCCAGCAGCCAAGCGGGCGGGGGAGGCTACACCTTC | TRBV3-1/TRBV3-2 | . | . | TRBJ1-2
CASSTLPGLSDTGELFF | TGTGCCAGCAGCACCTTACCGGGACTCTCGGACACCGGGGAGCTGTTTTTT | TRBV7-9 | . | . | TRBJ2-2